The rows below give T cell receptor beta chains drawn from one sample of a study of Graves' ophthalmopathy and Graves' hyperthyroidism. TCRdb itself ran the multiplex PCR reads through MiXCR, one entry per CDR3 protein. The top ten hold over 3.5% of the sample, which has 580,000 or so distinct CDR3 sequences, about two fifths seen once. The sequencing input was peripheral blood or thyroid tissue (not recorded which). The source is an adult man with Graves' hyperthyroidism. CDR3s include the opening cysteine and the closing phenylalanine or tryptophan. D genes are given only for firm matches. Not all rows give a size; the values are once, few, many and, for expanded clones, a class.

V gene	clone size	D gene	J gene	CDR3 DNA	CDR3 protein
TRBV7-3	.	TRBD1	TRBJ1-2	TGTGCCAGCAGCTCCCCGGGACAGGGGTACTATGGCTACACCTTC	CASSSPGQGYYGYTF
TRBV6-2/TRBV6-3	many	.	TRBJ1-5	TGTGCCAGCAGTGGACACAGGGTACAGCCCCAGCATTTT	CASSGHRVQPQHF
TRBV29-1	.	.	TRBJ2-3	TGCAGCGTTTATAGCTTTAGCACAGATACGCAGTATTTT	CSVYSFSTDTQYF
TRBV7-8	.	.	TRBJ2-7	TGTGCCAGCAGCTGGAGGGGGGTTGAGAAGTTCTACGAGCAGTACTTC	CASSWRGVEKFYEQYF
TRBV7-2	.	.	TRBJ1-1	TGTGCCAGCAGCTTACTAGCGGGGAACAATGAAGCTTTCTTT	CASSLLAGNNEAFF
TRBV24-1	many	TRBD1	TRBJ2-7	TGTGCCACCAGTGACCACCCGGGACAGGGGGGGTCCGGCGAGCAGTACTTC	CATSDHPGQGGSGEQYF
TRBV13	few	TRBD1	TRBJ1-1	TGTGCCAGCAGCTTTGCTACAGGGGGGCTGACTGAAGCTTTCTTT	CASSFATGGLTEAFF
TRBV7-9	.	.	TRBJ2-2	TGTGCCAGCAGGCCCCACTTGAGGCAAGTGAACACCGGGGAGCTGTTTTTT	CASRPHLRQVNTGELFF
TRBV19	.	.	TRBJ2-7	TGTGCCAGTAGTATCTGGGGCGGCTCCTACGAGCAGTACTTC	CASSIWGGSYEQYF
TRBV2	few	.	TRBJ2-7	TGTGCCAGCATAGCAGGGGTTAGCGAGCAGTACTTC	CASIAGVSEQYF
TRBV7-9	many	.	TRBJ1-2	TGTGCCAGCACCCGTGACAGTTCTAACTATGGCTACACCTTC	CASTRDSSNYGYTF
TRBV7-8	many	.	TRBJ1-4	TGTGCCAGCAGCTTAGCAACCGGAGGGTCGGCTAATGAAAAACTGTTTTTT	CASSLATGGSANEKLFF
TRBV10-3	.	TRBD1	TRBJ1-2	TGTGCCAGCAGTGAATTCGGGACAGGGACTAACTATGGCTACACCTTC	CASSEFGTGTNYGYTF
TRBV20-1	many	TRBD2	TRBJ2-2	TGCAGTGCTAGAGGTGGGAGGGCCGGGGAGCTGTTTTTT	CSARGGRAGELFF
TRBV7-9	.	TRBD2	TRBJ2-2	TGTGCCAGCAGCCCTGCCAGCGGGGGGGCCCCCGGGGAGCTGTTTTTT	CASSPASGGAPGELFF
TRBV10-3	.	.	TRBJ1-5	TGTGCCATCAGTGAGTCACTCGGGAGGGGGAAAGTTGGCAATCAGCCCCAGCATTTT	CAISESLGRGKVGNQPQHF
TRBV10-2	few	TRBD2	TRBJ2-7	TGCGCCAGCGGTGAGGCGGGAGGAAAGCAGTACTTC	CASGEAGGKQYF
TRBV2	.	.	TRBJ2-5	TGTGCCAGCATTCAGGGAGCCCAAGAGACCCAGTACTTC	CASIQGAQETQYF
TRBV6-6	few	.	TRBJ1-1	TGTGCCAGCAGTTACTCGATAAAGTCCGGCGGGGGGCAGGCAGCTTTCTTT	CASSYSIKSGGGQAAFF
TRBV10-3	many	TRBD1	TRBJ2-7	TGTGCCATCGGATACAGGGGGTCGTACGAGCAGTACTTC	CAIGYRGSYEQYF
TRBV6-6	many	.	TRBJ2-5	TGTGCCAGCATGGAGAGAGAGACCCAGTACTTC	CASMERETQYF
TRBV5-8	few	TRBD1	TRBJ2-7	TGTGCCAGCACCATAGAGGGGGCCCGGGACGAGCAGTACTTC	CASTIEGARDEQYF
TRBV5-8	many	.	TRBJ2-5	TGTGCCAGCAGCTGGGGGGGGAGGACAGACCAAGAGACCCAGTACTTC	CASSWGGRTDQETQYF
TRBV20-1	many	.	TRBJ1-2	TGCAGTGCTAGAGATAGGGTCCAGGCCGTGCACTATGGCTACACCTTC	CSARDRVQAVHYGYTF
TRBV4-1	few	.	TRBJ1-4	TGCGCCAGCAGCCAGCATGTCGGGGCGCCCACAACTAATGAAAAACTGTTTTTT	CASSQHVGAPTTNEKLFF
TRBV7-9	many	.	TRBJ2-7	TGTGCCAGCAGCCGACGGGACACCAGCTCCTACGAGCAGTACTTC	CASSRRDTSSYEQYF